These 28 T cell receptor beta chains share one sample of origin, sequenced in a study of shared clonotypes between healthy human individuals. The repertoire was sequenced with immunoSEQ multiplex PCR; TCRdb's copy has only in-frame clones and lacks some. The sample holds a few million clones; around 95% are singletons and the top ten take roughly 0.13%. What was sequenced was naive CD4+ T cells sorted from blood. Subset meaning: CD45RA+ positively selected. All receptors derive from a man younger than 30 in good health.

The V and J genes are TRBV18 and TRBJ2-7; TRBD1 matches at 8 bases. With V trimmed by 3 bases and J by 2 bases, 9 bases remained unmatched. Germline V CDR1 and CDR2: KGHSH, LQKENI. This CDR3 spans 16 amino acids. CDR3 DNA sequence: TGTGCCAGCTCACCGTTACAGGGGGTCAGCGCCTACGAGCAGTACTTC. This sequence encodes CASSPLQGVSAYEQYF.

This chain connects TRBV18 to TRBJ2-7, with 13 bases aligning to TRBD2. V trimming: 1 base; J trimming: 1 base; junction bases outside the gene matches: 10. The CDR3 contains 19 residues. Germline CDR1 is KGHSH and CDR2 is LQKENI. CDR3 in amino acids: CASSPQVLAGGGRSYEQYF. The CDR3 region has the DNA TGTGCCAGCTCACCACAGGTACTAGCGGGAGGGGGACGATCCTACGAGCAGTACTTC.

This chain links TRBV28 with TRBJ1-4; D is uncertain. CDR3 size: 14 residues. V was cut by 6 bases and J by 4 bases, with 12 bases left in between. The germline gives CDR1 MDHEN, CDR2 SYDVKM. The CDR3 region has the DNA TGTGCCAGCAGGCCCGGGTCCCATAATGAAAAACTGTTTTTT. It is translated as CASRPGSHNEKLFF.

The chain carries TRBV5-1 and TRBJ1-4, with TRBD1 matching over 8 bases. Germline V lookup: CDR1 SGHRS, CDR2 YFSETQ. The CDR3 is 14 residues long. Trimming took 4 bases from V and 8 from J; bases not matched to a gene: 7. This CDR3 reads CASSPDRGREKLFF. CDR3 bases: TGCGCCAGCAGCCCAGACAGGGGCCGAGAAAAACTGTTTTTT.

V gene TRBV11-2 combines with J gene TRBJ2-4; 7 bases align to TRBD1. Trimming took 5 bases from V and 0 from J; bases not matched to a gene: 7. The V gene's germline CDR1 is SGHAT and CDR2 FQNNGV. The CDR3 totals 16 residues. The CDR3 loop is CASSRGQEIAKNIQYF. The DNA for the CDR3 is TGTGCCAGCAGCCGCGGACAGGAGATAGCCAAAAACATTCAGTACTTC.

This chain links TRBV7-2 with TRBJ2-7; 7 bases agree with TRBD1. Germline V gives CDR1 SGHTA, CDR2 FQGNSA. This CDR3 spans 21 amino acids. J gave up 7 bases and V 0 bases, and 27 bases lay outside the gene matches. The CDR3 region has the DNA TGTGCCAGCAGCTTAGCTATCGGGCACAGGGGTATCAATCAAAACCCTGGGGAGCAGTACTTC. It yields the protein CASSLAIGHRGINQNPGEQYF.

Note on this clone: At the DNA level, this CDR3 is encoded by other sequences in the same sample as well. This chain uses TRBV5-1 with TRBJ2-7; 11 nucleotides align to TRBD1. The CDR3 has 15 amino acids. The junction had 7 bases not matched to a gene; V was cut back by 4 bases and J by 4 bases. Germline V CDR1 and CDR2: SGHRS, YFSETQ. The CDR3 coding sequence is TGCGCCAGCAGCCCGGGACAGGGGGGCGGGTACGAGCAGTACTTC. Its protein is CASSPGQGGGYEQYF.

This chain joins TRBV6-6 and TRBJ1-4; D gene uncertain. CDR1 and CDR2 from the germline V gene are MNHNY and SVGAGI (reference sequence). The CDR3 is 14 amino acids. The V gene lost 0 bases and the J gene lost 5 bases, with 7 bases spanning the gap. The CDR3 sequence: CASSYSLDNEKLFF. The DNA of the CDR3 is TGTGCCAGCAGTTACTCGCTGGACAATGAAAAACTGTTTTTT.

Concerning this clone: Other DNA sequences within the sample encode an identical CDR3. The rearrangement joins TRBV5-4 to TRBJ2-2; 8 nucleotides match TRBD1. The CDR3 has 15 amino acids. J was trimmed by 5 bases and V by 4 bases; bases with no gene match: 7. Germline CDR1 SGHNT, CDR2 YYREEE (reference sequence). The CDR3 bases are TGTGCCAGCAGCCCAGGACAGGGTGAGACCGGGGAGCTGTTTTTT. Its protein product is CASSPGQGETGELFF.

This chain joins TRBV9 and TRBJ2-7; weak D call: TRBD2 (5 bases). The CDR3 totals 13 residues. Deletions cut 4 bases from V and 5 bases from J, with 13 bases between. Looked up from germline, CDR1 is SGDLS and CDR2 is YYNGEE. CDR3 DNA: TGTGCCAGCAGCCCGGGAAGAGGGAACGAGCAGTACTTC. Protein: CASSPGRGNEQYF.

The chain uses TRBV9 and TRBJ1-3, with TRBD1 as a possible D gene (5 bases). This CDR3 comprises 16 residues. Germline assignment: CDR1 SGDLS and CDR2 YYNGEE. Trimming pared 5 bases from V and 3 bases from J, leaving 18 bases between. In DNA form, the CDR3 reads TGTGCCAGCAGTGCCCCGGGGACGATTTATGGAAACACCATATATTTT. This codes for CASSAPGTIYGNTIYF.

The chain carries TRBV20-1 and TRBJ2-1, with unresolved D. The V and J ends lost 7 bases and 9 bases respectively, with 13 bases between them. The CDR3 has 11 residues. The germline gives CDR1 DFQATT, CDR2 SNEGSKA (reference sequence). CDR3 amino acids: CSVTSHPEQFF. The CDR3 nucleotides are TGCAGTGTAACTTCACATCCTGAGCAGTTCTTC.

The genes are TRBV30 and TRBJ2-1, with D possibly called TRBD1 or TRBD2 (5 bases each). From germline, CDR1 is GTSNPN and CDR2 SVGIG (reference sequence). The CDR3 is 14 amino acids. Trimming cost V 2 bases and J 8 bases, with 16 bases left between them. The DNA for the CDR3 is TGTGCCTGGAGTAGGGACGGCCTAGGGGATGAGCAGTTCTTC. Translation: CAWSRDGLGDEQFF.

The chain uses TRBV7-9 and TRBJ2-5; maybe TRBD2 (7 bases). Trimming took off 5 bases at V and 2 bases at J, with 21 bases between the two ends. The CDR3 is 17 residues long. Germline V CDR1 and CDR2: SEHNR, FQNEAQ (reference sequence). For the CDR3, the DNA is TGTGCCAGCAGCCCGGGGGGCGGGGGCCGACAACAAGAGACCCAGTACTTC. This encodes CASSPGGGGRQQETQYF.

The chain links TRBV5-6 to TRBJ1-1; D might be TRBD1 (6 bases). V lost 2 bases and J 0 bases, leaving 11 bases between the germline ends. The CDR3 contains 15 residues. Germline V gene lookup returns CDR1 SGHDT and CDR2 YYEEEE. The CDR3 is CASSFPRTVNTEAFF. The CDR3 region has the DNA TGTGCCAGCAGCTTCCCAAGGACAGTGAACACTGAAGCTTTCTTT.

Comments on this clone: Other DNA sequences in the same sample also yield this CDR3. This sequence joins TRBV5-1 and TRBJ1-4, with D possibly being TRBD1 (6 bases). CDR1 and CDR2 from the germline V gene are SGHRS and YFSETQ. Trimming stripped 0 bases from V and 3 bases from J, with 9 bases between. The CDR3 has 15 amino acids. This CDR3 is CASSLGDTSNEKLFF. As DNA, the CDR3 is TGCGCCAGCAGCTTGGGGGACACTTCTAATGAAAAACTGTTTTTT.

This clone was observed a few times. The CDR3 sequence is CAWGTQGGGSPLHF. The CDR3 nucleotides are TGTGCCTGGGGAACACAGGGTGGAGGATCACCCCTCCACTTT. The rearrangement uses TRBV30 and TRBJ1-6, with D possibly TRBD1 on 6 matching bases. Trimming stripped 5 bases from V and 10 bases from J, with 18 bases between. Germline CDR1 GTSNPN, CDR2 SVGIG (reference sequence). The CDR3 totals 14 residues. Looking up the rest from reference TRBV30 and TRBJ1-6 gives the full variable domain: SQTIHQWPATLVQPVGSPLSLECTVEGTSNPNLYWYRQAAGRGLQLLFYSVGIGQISSEVPQNLSASRPQDRQFILSSKKLLLSDSGFYLCAWGTQGGGSPLHFGNGTRLTVT.

Comments on this clone: Within the sample, other DNA sequences also encode this same CDR3. V is TRBV2 and J is TRBJ2-3, with TRBD2 identical over 11 bases. Germline assignment: CDR1 SNHLY and CDR2 FYNNEI. The CDR3 is 15 residues long. V shed 6 bases and J 2 bases; nucleotides not matched to a gene: 4. The chain's CDR3 is CASRLAGANTDTQYF. The DNA of the CDR3 is TGTGCCAGCAGACTAGCGGGGGCCAACACAGATACGCAGTATTTT. The full variable domain, completed using reference TRBV2 and TRBJ2-3, is EPEVTQTPSHQVTQMGQEVILRCVPISNHLYFYWYRQILGQKVEFLVSFYNNEISEKSEIFDDQFSVERPDGSNFTLKIRSTKLEDSAMYFCASRLAGANTDTQYFGPGTRLTVL.

The gene calls are TRBV5-6 and TRBJ1-3, with 7 bases lining up with TRBD1. V dropped 4 bases and J dropped 1; count of bases not matched to a gene: 5. Per the germline V gene, CDR1 is SGHDT and CDR2 is YYEEEE. The CDR3 length is 15 residues. The CDR3 DNA follows: TGTGCCAGCAGCCGACAGGGAGCTTCTGGAAACACCATATATTTT. Its translation is CASSRQGASGNTIYF.

The chain recombines TRBV2 with TRBJ1-5, with 7 positions matching TRBD1. CDR1 and CDR2 (germline): SNHLY, FYNNEI. The length of the CDR3 is 13 residues. V was pared by 6 bases and J by 3 bases, with 2 bases of the junction left unmatched. CDR3 residues: CASRDRNNQPQHF. In DNA, the CDR3 is TGTGCCAGCAGGGACAGGAACAATCAGCCCCAGCATTTT.

The chain couples TRBV2 to TRBJ2-1, with 7 bases aligning to TRBD2. V lost 7 bases, J lost 3 bases, and 3 bases stayed unmatched. CDR3 length: 13 residues. CDR1 and CDR2 (germline): SNHLY, FYNNEI. CDR3 amino acids: CASTRGVYNEQFF. The CDR3 bases are TGTGCCAGCACTCGGGGGGTCTACAATGAGCAGTTCTTC. The entire variable domain, with the rest obtained from reference TRBV2 and TRBJ2-1, is as follows: EPEVTQTPSHQVTQMGQEVILRCVPISNHLYFYWYRQILGQKVEFLVSFYNNEISEKSEIFDDQFSVERPDGSNFTLKIRSTKLEDSAMYFCASTRGVYNEQFFGPGTRLTVL.

The J gene is TRBJ2-5, the V gene TRBV7-2; the match to TRBD2 covers 7 bases. The germline V gene encodes CDR1 SGHTA and CDR2 FQGNSA. This CDR3 comprises 16 residues. J was trimmed by 7 bases and V by 7 bases; bases with no gene match: 18. The CDR3 sequence is CASTANPLGGTGTQYF. In DNA, the CDR3 is TGTGCCAGCACCGCGAACCCGCTGGGGGGGACGGGGACCCAGTACTTC.

The chain uses TRBV7-9 and TRBJ2-5; TRBD2 matches 7 bases. The V and J ends lost 5 bases and 5 bases, in that order; junction bases with no gene match: 8. Germline V lookup: CDR1 SEHNR, CDR2 FQNEAQ (reference sequence). This CDR3 spans 14 amino acids. The CDR3 coding sequence is TGTGCCAGCAGCGTCCTGGAGGGAGGGGAGACCCAGTACTTC. Translated, it gives CASSVLEGGETQYF.

The chain is built from TRBV30 and TRBJ2-5; D gene unclear. V lost 1 base and J 1 base, leaving 10 bases between the germline ends. This CDR3 has 14 residues. Germline CDR1 is GTSNPN and CDR2 is SVGIG (reference sequence). CDR3 amino acids: CAWSGGSIQETQYF. The CDR3 region has the DNA TGTGCCTGGAGTGGGGGTTCGATCCAAGAGACCCAGTACTTC.

This chain uses TRBV6-1 with TRBJ2-4, with 9 bases that match TRBD1. V lost 7 bases to trimming and J lost 4 bases; unmatched junction nucleotides: 8. The germline gives CDR1 MNHNS, CDR2 SASEGT. This CDR3 spans 15 amino acids. CDR3 DNA: TGTGCCAGCACCGGGACAGGGCTCGGGAAAAACATTCAGTACTTC. It codes for CASTGTGLGKNIQYF.

This chain connects TRBV19 to TRBJ2-1, with a possible D match to TRBD2 (6 bases). V lost 6 bases, J lost 4 bases, and 19 bases lay in between. The germline CDR1 and CDR2 sequences are LNHDA and SQIVND (reference sequence). The CDR3 covers 16 residues. CDR3 amino acids: CASSAIRGGSYNEQFF. Written as DNA, the CDR3 is TGTGCCAGTAGCGCCATACGGGGAGGATCTTACAATGAGCAGTTCTTC.

This chain uses TRBV15 with TRBJ2-1; 13 positions match TRBD2. With 4 bases clipped from V and 7 bases from J, the junction kept 4 bases outside the gene matches. There are 15 residues in the CDR3. Germline V gene data show CDR1 as LNHNV and CDR2 as YYDKDF (reference sequence). The CDR3 sequence: CATSTGGLAGNEQFF. The CDR3 DNA reads as TGTGCCACCAGCACGGGGGGACTAGCGGGGAATGAGCAGTTCTTC.

The rearrangement uses TRBV9 and TRBJ1-1; D not resolved. Trimming removed 4 bases from V and 1 base from J, with 17 bases in between. The length of the CDR3 is 16 residues. Germline lookup yields CDR1 SGDLS and CDR2 YYNGEE. The CDR3 sequence: CASSPRLNGWNTEAFF. The CDR3 coding sequence is TGTGCCAGCAGCCCCCGCCTTAATGGTTGGAACACTGAAGCTTTCTTT.